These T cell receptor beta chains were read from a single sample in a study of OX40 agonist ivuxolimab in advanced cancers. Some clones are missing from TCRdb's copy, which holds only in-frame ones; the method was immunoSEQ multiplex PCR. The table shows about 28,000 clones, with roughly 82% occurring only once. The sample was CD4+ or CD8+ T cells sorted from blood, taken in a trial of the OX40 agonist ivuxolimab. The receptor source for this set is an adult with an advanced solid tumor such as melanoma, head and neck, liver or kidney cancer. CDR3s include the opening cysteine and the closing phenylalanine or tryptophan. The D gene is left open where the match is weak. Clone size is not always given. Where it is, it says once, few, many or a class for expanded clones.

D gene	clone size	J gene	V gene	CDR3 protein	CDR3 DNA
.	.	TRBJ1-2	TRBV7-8	CASSSGTTDYGYTF	TGTGCCAGCAGCTCCGGGACAACCGACTATGGCTACACCTTC
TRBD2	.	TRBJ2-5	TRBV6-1	CASSPLAGWGETQYF	TGTGCCAGCAGTCCACTAGCGGGATGGGGAGAGACCCAGTACTTC
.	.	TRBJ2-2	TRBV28	CASSLSRATGELFF	TGTGCCAGCAGTTTATCGCGCGCCACCGGGGAGCTGTTTTTT
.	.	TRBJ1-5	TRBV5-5	CASSPTGRLSNQPQHF	TGTGCCAGCAGCCCCACGGGACGGTTAAGCAATCAGCCCCAGCATTTT
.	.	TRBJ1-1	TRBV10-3	CAIGENTEAFF	TGTGCCATCGGGGAGAACACTGAAGCTTTCTTT
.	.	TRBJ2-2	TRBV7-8	CASSPFLGTHTGELFF	TGTGCCAGCAGCCCCTTTCTAGGGACGCACACCGGGGAGCTGTTTTTT
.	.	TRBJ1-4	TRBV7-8	CASSLGTPTATNEKLFF	TGTGCCAGCAGCTTAGGAACCCCGACAGCAACTAATGAAAAACTGTTTTTT
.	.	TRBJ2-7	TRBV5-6	CASSLMYLRNYEQYF	TGTGCCAGCAGCTTGATGTACCTGCGAAACTACGAGCAGTACTTC
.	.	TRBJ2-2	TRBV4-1	CASSQGVVAGELFF	TGCGCCAGCAGCCAAGGGGTTGTCGCCGGGGAGCTGTTTTTT
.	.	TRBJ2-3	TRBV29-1	CSATSDRTDTQYF	TGCAGCGCTACCTCCGATCGCACAGATACGCAGTATTTT
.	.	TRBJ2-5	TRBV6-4	CASSEGEGPETQYF	TGTGCCAGCAGTGAGGGCGAAGGGCCGGAGACCCAGTACTTC
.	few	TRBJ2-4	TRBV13	CASSLRGTKNIQYF	TGTGCCAGCAGCTTACGGGGTACCAAAAACATTCAGTACTTC
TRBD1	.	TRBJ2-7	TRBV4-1	CASSLGTGASYEQYF	TGCGCCAGCAGCCTCGGGACAGGGGCCTCCTACGAGCAGTACTTC
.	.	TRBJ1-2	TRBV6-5	CASSYSLTVYGYTF	TGTGCCAGCAGTTACTCGTTGACGGTCTATGGCTACACCTTC
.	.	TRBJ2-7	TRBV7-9	CASSPVEGSTYEQYF	TGTGCCAGCAGCCCCGTGGAGGGCTCCACCTACGAGCAGTACTTC
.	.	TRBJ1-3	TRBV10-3	CAISESSRSGSGNTIYF	TGTGCCATCAGTGAGTCTTCAAGGTCAGGCTCTGGAAACACCATATATTTT
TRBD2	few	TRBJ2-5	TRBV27	CASSDAGVRTQYF	TGTGCCAGCAGTGATGCGGGGGTACGGACCCAGTACTTC
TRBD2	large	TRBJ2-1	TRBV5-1	CASSSSGGYNEQFF	TGCGCCAGCAGCTCATCGGGGGGATACAATGAGCAGTTCTTC
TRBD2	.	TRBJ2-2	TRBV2	CASSEFGLAVTNTGELFF	TGTGCCAGCAGTGAATTTGGACTAGCGGTAACGAACACCGGGGAGCTGTTTTTT
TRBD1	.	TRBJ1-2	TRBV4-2	CASSQPLDRNYGYTF	TGTGCCAGCAGCCAACCCCTGGACAGGAACTATGGCTACACCTTC